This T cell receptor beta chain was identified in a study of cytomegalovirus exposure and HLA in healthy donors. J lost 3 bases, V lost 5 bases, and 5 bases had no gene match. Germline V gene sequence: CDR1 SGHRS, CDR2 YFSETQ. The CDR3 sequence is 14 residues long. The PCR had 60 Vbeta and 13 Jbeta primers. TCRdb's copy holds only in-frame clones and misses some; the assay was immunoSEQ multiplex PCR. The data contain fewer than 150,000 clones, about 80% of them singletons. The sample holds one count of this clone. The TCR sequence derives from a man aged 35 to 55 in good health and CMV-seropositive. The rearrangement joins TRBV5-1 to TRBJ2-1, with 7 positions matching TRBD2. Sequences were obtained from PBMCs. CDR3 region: CASRPGTNYNEQFF. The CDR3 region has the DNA TGCGCCAGCAGGCCCGGGACTAACTACAATGAGCAGTTCTTC.